The following is a T cell receptor (beta chain) sequence with its context. Antigen specificity is unknown. Germline V gene data show CDR1 as SNHLY and CDR2 as FYNNEI. The CDR3 sequence is 14 residues long. The germline V and J ends were trimmed by 1 base and 10 bases, with 11 bases remaining between them. The data were obtained in a study of OX40 agonist ivuxolimab in advanced cancers. Produced via immunoSEQ multiplex PCR; TCRdb's table is partial and in-frame only. The sample consists of approximately 35,000 clones, around 74% of them appearing once. Points from the study as a whole: The CD4+ and CD8+ T cells in the blood had expanded clonally by week 6 at 0.1 to 3.0 mg/kg.

This TCR was recovered from an adult with an advanced solid tumor such as melanoma, head and neck, liver or kidney cancer. The rearrangement uses TRBV2 and TRBJ1-6; D is uncertain. Here the sequenced sample was CD4+ or CD8+ T cells sorted from blood, taken in a trial of the OX40 agonist ivuxolimab. CDR3 nucleotides: TGTGCCAGCAGTGAAGTAAGCGGGAGGTCACCCCTCCACTTT. As protein: CASSEVSGRSPLHF. The entire variable domain, with the rest obtained from reference TRBV2 and TRBJ1-6, is as follows: EPEVTQTPSHQVTQMGQEVILRCVPISNHLYFYWYRQILGQKVEFLVSFYNNEISEKSEIFDDQFSVERPDGSNFTLKIRSTKLEDSAMYFCASSEVSGRSPLHFGNGTRLTVT.